This TCR beta chain was documented in a study of cytotoxic CD8 clonotypes in ibrutinib-treated CLL. The repertoire was sequenced with immunoSEQ multiplex PCR; TCRdb's copy has only in-frame clones and lacks some. The sample yields about 130,000 clones, less than 90% seen once. The ends lost 5 bases at V and 0 bases at J; junction bases unmatched: 3. The CDR3 is 16 amino acids. The V gene's germline CDR1 is SGHTA and CDR2 FQGNSA. V gene TRBV7-2 combines with J gene TRBJ2-1; 11 bases are a match to TRBD1. The specimen comprised PBMCs, sampled after 24 months of ibrutinib treatment. The TCR comes from a human donor with chronic lymphocytic leukemia. The CDR3 DNA sequence: TGTGCCAGCAGCAGCGGGACAGGGGGCTCCTACAATGAGCAGTTCTTC. Protein: CASSSGTGGSYNEQFF.